This paragraph reports one TCR beta chain. Its antigen is undetermined. Cultured CD4+ T cell DNA underwent sequencing with the Oncomine TCR Beta short-read assay. TCRdb re-called the PCR reads with MiXCR, one entry per CDR3 protein. Counted here are about 19,000 distinct CDR3 sequences, around 80% occurring once; the ten biggest clones make up roughly a sixth. The sample belongs to a study of vaccination and CD4 T cells after COVID-19. Study-wide results and limits: In median terms, SARS-CoV-2-reactive clonotypes went from roughly 21 to 40, a nonsignificant rise. For convalescent patients, a median roughly 87% of reactive clones surfaced exclusively after vaccination.

Treatment indicated: roughly 11-day PBMC culture with coronavirus spike peptide pools or control peptides (ViraFEST assay). The CDR3 runs 13 residues. In germline, CDR1 is WNHNN, CDR2 SYGVQD (reference sequence). After removal of 3 bases from V and 5 bases from J, the junction contained 1 base not matched to a gene. Source: CD4+ T cells from blood, cultured in vitro, taken after SARS-CoV-2 vaccination. The receptor comes from a human donor who received a COVID-19 vaccine. The chain carries TRBV10-1 and TRBJ2-7; 10 nucleotides align to TRBD2. The CDR3 DNA sequence: TGCGCCAGCAGTGAAGCGGGGGGGAACGAGCAGTACTTC. Translating gives CASSEAGGNEQYF.